This T cell receptor beta chain was observed in a study of blood T cell repertoires in COVID-19. Enrolled through a virtual design, the participants were between roughly 18 and 100 years of age and came from 24 US areas. Cohort placement rested on clinical history that participants reported themselves. The V segment lost 2 bases and the J segment 2 bases; nucleotides outside the gene matches: 1. This CDR3 spans 14 amino acids. Per germline, CDR1 SNHLY and CDR2 FYNNEI. Per the study methods: Scientists estimated how many nucleated cells there were by amplifying reference gene primers. The repertoire was sequenced with immunoSEQ multiplex PCR; TCRdb's copy has only in-frame clones and lacks some. V and J calls and clone size are those listed in that table; D and trimming were worked out from the DNA. The table lists roughly 250,000 clones, around 89% of them singletons. There are a few counts of this clone.

The TCR originated in a man aged 35 to 55 who had recovered from COVID-19. The specimen was PBMCs or T cells enriched from blood (not recorded which). V and J are TRBV2 and TRBJ1-2, with 8 bases matching TRBD1. The DNA for the CDR3 is TGTGCCAGCAGTGAACAGGGGGCAAACTATGGCTACACCTTC. This codes for CASSEQGANYGYTF.